This T cell receptor beta chain was profiled in a study of blood T cell repertoires in COVID-19. The repertoire was sequenced with immunoSEQ multiplex PCR; TCRdb's copy has only in-frame clones and lacks some. The sample lists approximately 320,000 clones, over 85% occurring once. This clone appeared a single time. The CDR3 spans 14 residues. The germline V gene encodes CDR1 MNHEY and CDR2 SVGAGI. With V trimmed by 6 bases and J by 8 bases, 9 bases remained unmatched. The TCR originated in a man between 60 and 75 years old who had recovered from COVID-19. The rearrangement uses TRBV6-5 and TRBJ1-2; 10 bases line up with TRBD1. Material for sequencing was PBMCs or T cells enriched from blood (not recorded which). CDR3 amino acids: CASRTGGTGEGYTF. CDR3 bases: TGTGCCAGCAGGACTGGGGGGACAGGGGAAGGCTACACCTTC.